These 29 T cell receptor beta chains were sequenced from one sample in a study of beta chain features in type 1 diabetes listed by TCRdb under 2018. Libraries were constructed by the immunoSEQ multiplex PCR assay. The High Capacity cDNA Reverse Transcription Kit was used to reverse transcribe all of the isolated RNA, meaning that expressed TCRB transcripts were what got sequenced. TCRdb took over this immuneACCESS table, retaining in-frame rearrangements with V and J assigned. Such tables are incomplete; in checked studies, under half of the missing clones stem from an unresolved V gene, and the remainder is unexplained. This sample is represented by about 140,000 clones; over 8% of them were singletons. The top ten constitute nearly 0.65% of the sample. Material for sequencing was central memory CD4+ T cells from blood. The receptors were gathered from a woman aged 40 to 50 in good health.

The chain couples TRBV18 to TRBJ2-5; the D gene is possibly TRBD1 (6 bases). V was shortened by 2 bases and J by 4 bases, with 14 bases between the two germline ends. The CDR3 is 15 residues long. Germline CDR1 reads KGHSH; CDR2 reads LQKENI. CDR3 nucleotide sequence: TGTGCCAGCTCACCAGTGGCAGGGGTACGAGAGACCCAGTACTTC. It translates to CASSPVAGVRETQYF.

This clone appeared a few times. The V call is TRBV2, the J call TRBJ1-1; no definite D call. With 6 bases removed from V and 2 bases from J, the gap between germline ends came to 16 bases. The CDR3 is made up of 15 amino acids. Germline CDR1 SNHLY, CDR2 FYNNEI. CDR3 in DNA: TGTGCCAGCAGCCGCGACAACACAGCTAACACTGAAGCTTTCTTT. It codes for CASSRDNTANTEAFF.

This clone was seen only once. The CDR3, as DNA: TGTGCCAGCAGCTTAGGGTCTGAGCGGGGGGGACGGGAGCAGTACTTC. This gives the protein CASSLGSERGGREQYF. This rearrangement joins TRBV7-2 to TRBJ2-7; 10 nucleotides line up with TRBD2. Trimming cost V 1 base and J 7 bases; bases outside gene matches: 10. This CDR3 spans 16 amino acids. Germline V CDR1 and CDR2: SGHTA, FQGNSA.

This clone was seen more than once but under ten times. CDR3 DNA: TGTGCCAGCAGCCCCACCGCGGGGTCCCCGGGTGGTGGGGCCAACGTCCTGACTTTC. This codes for CASSPTAGSPGGGANVLTF. The chain has TRBV27 and TRBJ2-6, with a weak D call TRBD2 (6 bases). V shed 6 bases and J shed 3 bases, with 24 bases lying between them. This CDR3 is 19 amino acids long. Germline lookup yields CDR1 MNHEY and CDR2 SMNVEV (reference sequence).

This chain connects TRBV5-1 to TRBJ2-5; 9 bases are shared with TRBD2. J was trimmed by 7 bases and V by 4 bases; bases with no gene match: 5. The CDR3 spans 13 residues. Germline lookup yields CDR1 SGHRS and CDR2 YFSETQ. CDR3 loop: CASSDERGVTQYF. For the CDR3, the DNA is TGCGCCAGCAGCGACGAGCGGGGGGTGACCCAGTACTTC. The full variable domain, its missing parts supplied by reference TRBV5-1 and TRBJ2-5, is KAGVTQTPRYLIKTRGQQVTLSCSPISGHRSVSWYQQTPGQGLQFLFEYFSETQRNKGNFPGRFSGRQFSNSRSEMNVSTLELGDSALYLCASSDERGVTQYFGPGTRLLVL.

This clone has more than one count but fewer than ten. DNA of the CDR3: TGTGCCAGCAGCCTGGGACAGGGGTCCGGGGCCAACGTCCTGACTTTC. It translates to CASSLGQGSGANVLTF. V and J are TRBV11-3 and TRBJ2-6; 10 bases fit TRBD1. V trimming: 5 bases; J trimming: 4 bases; junction bases outside the gene matches: 5. CDR1 and CDR2 (germline): SGHNT, YENEEA. The CDR3 is 16 residues long.

CDR3 residues: CASSSLAGDTYNEQFF. Written as DNA, the CDR3 is TGTGCCAGCAGCTCCCTAGCGGGGGACACCTACAATGAGCAGTTCTTC. V usage is TRBV7-2 and J usage is TRBJ2-1; 10 bases line up with TRBD2. CDR1 SGHTA and CDR2 FQGNSA come from the germline V gene. The CDR3 has 16 amino acids. The junction had 5 bases not matched to a gene; V was cut back by 4 bases and J by 2 bases.

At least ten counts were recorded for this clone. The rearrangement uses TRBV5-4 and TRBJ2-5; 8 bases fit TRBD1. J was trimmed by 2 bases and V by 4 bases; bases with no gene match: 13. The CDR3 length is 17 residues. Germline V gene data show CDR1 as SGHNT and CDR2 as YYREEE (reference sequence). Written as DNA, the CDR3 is TGTGCCAGCAGCAAGAGCGGTGGGACAGGTTTACAAGAGACCCAGTACTTC. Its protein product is CASSKSGGTGLQETQYF.

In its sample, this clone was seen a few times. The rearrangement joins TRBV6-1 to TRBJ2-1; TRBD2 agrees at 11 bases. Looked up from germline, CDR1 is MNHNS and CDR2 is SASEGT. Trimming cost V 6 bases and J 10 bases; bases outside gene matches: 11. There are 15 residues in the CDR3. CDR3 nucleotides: TGTGCCAGCAGCTTAGATAGCGGGGGGGCGCGGGAGCAGTTCTTC. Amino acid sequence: CASSLDSGGAREQFF.

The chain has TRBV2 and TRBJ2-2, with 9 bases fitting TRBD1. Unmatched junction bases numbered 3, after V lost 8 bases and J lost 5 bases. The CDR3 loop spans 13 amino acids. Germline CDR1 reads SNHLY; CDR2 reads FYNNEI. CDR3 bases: TGTGCCAGCCGACAGGGGGAAACCGGGGAGCTGTTTTTT. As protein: CASRQGETGELFF.

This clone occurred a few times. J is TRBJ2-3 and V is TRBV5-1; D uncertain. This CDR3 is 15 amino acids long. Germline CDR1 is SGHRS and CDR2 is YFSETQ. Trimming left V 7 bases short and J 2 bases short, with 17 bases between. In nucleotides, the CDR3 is TGCGCCAGCGACTCCTCATCGGCCGTCACAGATACGCAGTATTTT. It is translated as CASDSSSAVTDTQYF.

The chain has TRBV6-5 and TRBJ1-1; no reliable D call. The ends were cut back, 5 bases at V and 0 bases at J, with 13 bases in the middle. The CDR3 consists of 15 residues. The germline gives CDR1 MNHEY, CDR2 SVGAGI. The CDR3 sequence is CASSGLGGMNTEAFF. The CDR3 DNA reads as TGTGCCAGCAGTGGACTGGGAGGGATGAACACTGAAGCTTTCTTT.

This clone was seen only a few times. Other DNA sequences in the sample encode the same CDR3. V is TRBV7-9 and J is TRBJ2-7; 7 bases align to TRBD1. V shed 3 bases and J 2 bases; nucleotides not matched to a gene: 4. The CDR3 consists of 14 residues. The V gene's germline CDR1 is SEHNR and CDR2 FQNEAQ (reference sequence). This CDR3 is CASSLGTAAYEQYF. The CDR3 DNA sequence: TGTGCCAGCAGCTTGGGGACAGCCGCCTACGAGCAGTACTTC.

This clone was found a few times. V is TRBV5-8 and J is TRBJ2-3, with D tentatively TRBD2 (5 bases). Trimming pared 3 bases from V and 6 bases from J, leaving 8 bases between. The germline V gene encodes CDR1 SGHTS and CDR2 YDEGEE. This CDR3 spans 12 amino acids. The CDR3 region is CASSSSGDTQYF. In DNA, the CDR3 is TGTGCCAGCAGCTCTTCGGGGGATACGCAGTATTTT.

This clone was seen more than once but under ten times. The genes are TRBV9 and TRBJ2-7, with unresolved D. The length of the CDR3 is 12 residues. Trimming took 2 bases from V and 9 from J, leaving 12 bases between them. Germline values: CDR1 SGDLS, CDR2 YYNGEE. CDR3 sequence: CASSVDGEVQYF. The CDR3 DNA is TGTGCCAGCAGCGTCGACGGAGAGGTGCAGTACTTC.

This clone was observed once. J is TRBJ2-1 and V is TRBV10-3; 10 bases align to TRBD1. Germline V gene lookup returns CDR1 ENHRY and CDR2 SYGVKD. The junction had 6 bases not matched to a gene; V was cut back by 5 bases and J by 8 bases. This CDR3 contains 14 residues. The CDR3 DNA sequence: TGTGCCATCAGTAGGGACAGGGGAGGTGATGAGCAGTTCTTC. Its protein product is CAISRDRGGDEQFF.

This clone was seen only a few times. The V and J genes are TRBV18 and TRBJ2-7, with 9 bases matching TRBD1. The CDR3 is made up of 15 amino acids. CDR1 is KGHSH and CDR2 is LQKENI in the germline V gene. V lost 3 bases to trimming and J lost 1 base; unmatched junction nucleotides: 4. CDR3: CASSPGTGPSYEQYF. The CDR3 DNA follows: TGTGCCAGCTCACCGGGGACAGGGCCTTCCTACGAGCAGTACTTC.

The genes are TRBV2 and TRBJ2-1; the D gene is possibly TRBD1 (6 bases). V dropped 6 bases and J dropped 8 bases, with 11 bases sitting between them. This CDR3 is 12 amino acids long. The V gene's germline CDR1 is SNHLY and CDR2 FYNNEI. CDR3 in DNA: TGTGCCAGCAGGCAACAGGGAGATGAGCAGTTCTTC. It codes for CASRQQGDEQFF.

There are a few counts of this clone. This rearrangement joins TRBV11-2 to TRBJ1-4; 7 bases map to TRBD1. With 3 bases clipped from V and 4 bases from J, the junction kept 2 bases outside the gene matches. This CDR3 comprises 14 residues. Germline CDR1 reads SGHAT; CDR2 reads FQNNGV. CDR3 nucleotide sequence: TGTGCCAGCAGCTTCAGGGGGGATAATGAAAAACTGTTTTTT. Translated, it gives CASSFRGDNEKLFF.

For the CDR3, the DNA is TGTGCCAGTAGTTCGGAGGGTTTCGCGCAGTACTTC. This codes for CASSSEGFAQYF. The chain uses TRBV19 and TRBJ2-7, with D perhaps matching TRBD2 (6 bases). V lost 5 bases and J lost 9, with 14 bases in between. Germline V CDR1 and CDR2: LNHDA, SQIVND (reference sequence). The CDR3 extends over 12 amino acids.

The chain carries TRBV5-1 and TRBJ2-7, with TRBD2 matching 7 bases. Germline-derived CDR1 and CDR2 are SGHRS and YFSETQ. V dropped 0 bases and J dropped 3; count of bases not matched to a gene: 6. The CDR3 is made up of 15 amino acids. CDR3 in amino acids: CASSLGRGDHYEQYF. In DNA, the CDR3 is TGCGCCAGCAGCTTGGGCCGGGGGGACCACTACGAGCAGTACTTC. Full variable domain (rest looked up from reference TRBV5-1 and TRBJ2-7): KAGVTQTPRYLIKTRGQQVTLSCSPISGHRSVSWYQQTPGQGLQFLFEYFSETQRNKGNFPGRFSGRQFSNSRSEMNVSTLELGDSALYLCASSLGRGDHYEQYFGPGTRLTVT.

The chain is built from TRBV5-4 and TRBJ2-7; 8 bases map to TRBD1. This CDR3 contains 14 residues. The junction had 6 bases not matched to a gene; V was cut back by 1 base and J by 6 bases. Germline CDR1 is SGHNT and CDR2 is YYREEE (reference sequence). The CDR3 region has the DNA TGTGCCAGCAGCTTGTACAGGGGGGTTGGCGAGCAGTACTTC. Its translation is CASSLYRGVGEQYF.

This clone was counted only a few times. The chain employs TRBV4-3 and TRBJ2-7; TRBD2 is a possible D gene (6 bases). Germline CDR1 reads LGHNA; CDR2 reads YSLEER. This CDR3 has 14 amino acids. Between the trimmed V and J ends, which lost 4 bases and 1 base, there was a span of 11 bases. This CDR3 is CASSPGEWSYEQYF. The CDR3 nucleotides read TGCGCCAGCAGCCCGGGGGAATGGTCCTACGAGCAGTACTTC.

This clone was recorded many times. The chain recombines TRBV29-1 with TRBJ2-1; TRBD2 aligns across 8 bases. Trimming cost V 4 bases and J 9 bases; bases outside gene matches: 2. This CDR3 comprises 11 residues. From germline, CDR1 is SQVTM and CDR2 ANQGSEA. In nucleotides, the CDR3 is TGCAGCGTTGGGACTAGCACTGAGCAGTTCTTC. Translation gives CSVGTSTEQFF.

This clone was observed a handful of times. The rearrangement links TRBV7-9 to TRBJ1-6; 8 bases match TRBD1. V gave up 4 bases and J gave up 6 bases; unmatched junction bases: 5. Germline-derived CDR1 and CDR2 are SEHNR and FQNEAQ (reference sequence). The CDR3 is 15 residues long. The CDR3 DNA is TGTGCCAGCAGCTACGGGACAGGCACTAATTCACCCCTCCACTTT. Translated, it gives CASSYGTGTNSPLHF.

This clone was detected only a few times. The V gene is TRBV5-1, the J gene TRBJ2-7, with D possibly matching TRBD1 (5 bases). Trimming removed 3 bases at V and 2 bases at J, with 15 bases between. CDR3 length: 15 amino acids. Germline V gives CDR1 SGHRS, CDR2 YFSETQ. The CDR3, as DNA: TGCGCCAGCAGCTCCCCGGCAGGGTATACCTACGAGCAGTACTTC. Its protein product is CASSSPAGYTYEQYF.

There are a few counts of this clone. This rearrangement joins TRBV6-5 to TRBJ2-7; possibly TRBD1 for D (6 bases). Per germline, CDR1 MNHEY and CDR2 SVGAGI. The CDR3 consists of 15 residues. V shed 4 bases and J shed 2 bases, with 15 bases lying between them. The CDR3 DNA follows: TGTGCCAGCAGTTCAGACAGGACAGTACCCTACGAGCAGTACTTC. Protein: CASSSDRTVPYEQYF.

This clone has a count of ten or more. The DNA of the CDR3 is TGCAGCGCAGTGGACAGGGGGAACGAGCAGTACTTC. This codes for CSAVDRGNEQYF. The genes are TRBV29-1 and TRBJ2-7; 10 bases map to TRBD1. The V gene's germline CDR1 is SQVTM and CDR2 ANQGSEA. The CDR3 loop spans 12 amino acids. Unmatched junction bases numbered 5, after V lost 7 bases and J lost 5 bases.

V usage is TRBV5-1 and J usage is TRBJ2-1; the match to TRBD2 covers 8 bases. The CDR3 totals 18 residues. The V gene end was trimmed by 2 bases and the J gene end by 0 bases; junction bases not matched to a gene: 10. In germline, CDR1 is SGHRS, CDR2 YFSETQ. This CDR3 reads CASSFPRTGGSSYNEQFF. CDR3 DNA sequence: TGCGCCAGCAGCTTTCCCCGCACGGGGGGGAGCTCCTACAATGAGCAGTTCTTC.